Shown below are 14 T cell receptor beta chains from a single sample sequenced in a study of CD8+ T cells in alopecia areata. Sequencing relied on a cDNA template that was reverse transcribed from extracted RNA. Libraries were prepared by immunoSEQ multiplex PCR; TCRdb keeps only in-frame clonotypes and omits some of them. The sample records about 69,000 clones, about three fifths being singletons. Material: CD8+ T cells sorted from blood, obtained at week 0. The receptors derive from a human donor with alopecia areata.

The chain uses TRBV10-3 and TRBJ2-3; 8 bases are a match to TRBD1. The CDR3 length is 14 residues. Germline V gives CDR1 ENHRY, CDR2 SYGVKD. V lost 7 bases, J lost 5 bases, and 8 bases stayed unmatched. CDR3 sequence reads: CAINSGQGQDTQYF. The CDR3, as DNA: TGTGCCATCAATAGCGGACAGGGTCAAGATACGCAGTATTTT.

In this sample, this clone turned up many times. The J gene is TRBJ2-1, the V gene TRBV9; D gene uncertain. The CDR3 sequence is 12 residues long. Germline V gene data show CDR1 as SGDLS and CDR2 as YYNGEE. The germline V and J ends were trimmed by 4 bases and 7 bases, with 9 bases remaining between them. CDR3: CASSPRNNEQFF. In nucleotides, the CDR3 is TGTGCCAGCAGCCCCAGGAATAATGAGCAGTTCTTC.

This rearrangement joins TRBV7-3 to TRBJ2-3; no clear D. The CDR3 extends over 12 amino acids. Deletions cut 2 bases from V and 4 bases from J, with 4 bases between. Per the germline V gene, CDR1 is SGHTA and CDR2 is FQGTGA. The CDR3 DNA follows: TGTGCCAGCAGCTTACCGGCAGATACGCAGTATTTT. Translated: CASSLPADTQYF.

The chain is built from TRBV7-8 and TRBJ2-5; 9 nucleotides agree with TRBD2. CDR1 SGHVS and CDR2 FQNEAQ come from the germline V gene. Trimming cost V 7 bases and J 3 bases; bases outside gene matches: 15. CDR3 length equals 17 residues. CDR3 in amino acids: CASITVRGLATEETQYF. CDR3 sequence (DNA): TGTGCCAGCATCACGGTGCGAGGACTAGCGACCGAAGAGACCCAGTACTTC.

This sequence joins TRBV2 and TRBJ1-2; D ambiguous. CDR1 is SNHLY and CDR2 is FYNNEI in the germline V gene. Trimming removed 3 bases at V and 1 base at J, with 12 bases between. CDR3 length: 15 amino acids. In DNA, the CDR3 is TGTGCCAGCAGTGATCGGCAGCGTCTTAACTATGGCTACACCTTC. It translates to CASSDRQRLNYGYTF.

This chain uses TRBV7-9 with TRBJ2-5; 8 bases match TRBD1. The CDR3 is 16 residues long. The germline V gene encodes CDR1 SEHNR and CDR2 FQNEAQ (reference sequence). The ends lost 3 bases at V and 1 base at J; junction bases unmatched: 7. Here the CDR3 DNA reads TGTGCCAGCAGCTTGATCAGGGGGCGGACCCAAGAGACCCAGTACTTC. This gives the protein CASSLIRGRTQETQYF.

The V and J genes are TRBV4-1 and TRBJ2-3; 8 bases align to TRBD1. Germline values: CDR1 MGHRA, CDR2 YSYEKL. V trimming: 3 bases; J trimming: 3 bases; junction bases outside the gene matches: 2. The CDR3 contains 14 residues. DNA for the CDR3: TGCGCCAGCAGCCATCGGACAGGGACAGATACGCAGTATTTT. Translation gives CASSHRTGTDTQYF.

This clone was found once. Additional DNA sequences in this sample encode the identical CDR3. V and J are TRBV4-3 and TRBJ2-1; TRBD2 aligns across 7 bases. Germline CDR1 reads LGHNA; CDR2 reads YSLEER. The CDR3 loop spans 16 amino acids. V gave up 0 bases and J gave up 0 bases; unmatched junction bases: 2. The CDR3 here is CASSQDGGGSYNEQFF. DNA of the CDR3: TGCGCCAGCAGCCAAGATGGCGGGGGCTCCTACAATGAGCAGTTCTTC.

The chain uses TRBV6-5 and TRBJ1-2; 9 positions agree with TRBD1. The germline V gene has CDR1 MNHEY and CDR2 SVGAGI. The CDR3 contains 14 residues. After removal of 6 bases from V and 3 bases from J, the junction contained 5 bases not matched to a gene. CDR3 nucleotide sequence: TGTGCCAGCAGCGGACAGGGGCATCACTATGGCTACACCTTC. Its protein is CASSGQGHHYGYTF.

Points on this clone: Different DNA sequences within this sample yield the same CDR3. The genes are TRBV7-9 and TRBJ2-2; a weak D match, TRBD1 (6 bases). This CDR3 has 13 amino acids. Germline V gene sequence: CDR1 SEHNR, CDR2 FQNEAQ (reference sequence). The V end was cut by 6 bases, the J end by 2 bases, with 7 bases between. CDR3 DNA sequence: TGTGCCAGCAGTGGGACAAACACCGGGGAGCTGTTTTTT. Amino acid sequence: CASSGTNTGELFF.

This clone appeared a few times. The rearrangement links TRBV4-1 to TRBJ2-7; D is possibly TRBD1 (5 bases). Trimming took off 0 bases at V and 0 bases at J, with 9 bases between the two ends. Germline CDR1 reads MGHRA; CDR2 reads YSYEKL. There are 15 residues in the CDR3. CDR3 residues: CASSQEMTVSYEQYF. The CDR3, as DNA: TGCGCCAGCAGCCAAGAAATGACAGTCTCCTACGAGCAGTACTTC.

The chain joins TRBV6-4 to TRBJ1-6; D remains unclear. The CDR3 has 8 residues. With 7 bases removed from V and 15 bases from J, the gap between germline ends came to 4 bases. The germline V gene has CDR1 MRHNA and CDR2 SNTAGT. The CDR3 sequence: CASILLHF. CDR3 DNA: TGTGCCAGCATCCTCCTCCACTTT.

The table lists this clone with many counts. This chain links TRBV28 with TRBJ2-7, with 8 bases fitting TRBD1. The germline V gene has CDR1 MDHEN and CDR2 SYDVKM. The CDR3 has 14 residues. The V and J ends lost 6 bases and 4 bases, in that order; junction bases with no gene match: 8. CDR3 in DNA: TGTGCCAGCAGCCCACCCGGGACAGGTTACGAGCAGTACTTC. It yields the protein CASSPPGTGYEQYF.

The V gene is TRBV29-1, the J gene TRBJ1-2; no firm D call. The CDR3 loop spans 13 amino acids. The V and J ends lost 8 bases and 0 bases respectively, with 13 bases between them. Germline CDR1 SQVTM, CDR2 ANQGSEA. The CDR3 coding sequence is TGCAGCACCCACGGTCCAGCTAACTATGGCTACACCTTC. Protein product: CSTHGPANYGYTF.